Given below is one TCR beta chain in context. Its target is unknown. This specimen belongs to a study of cytomegalovirus exposure and HLA in healthy donors. Study as a whole: A prior analysis found roughly 110 million unique TCR beta sequences from 170 million or so T cells.

The PCR used 60 Vbeta and 13 Jbeta primers. The assay was immunoSEQ multiplex PCR, and TCRdb's table has in-frame clones only and misses some. The sample lists over 95,000 clones, around 82% occurring once. Whole-study findings and limits: The authors listed roughly 150 TCR beta chains as cytomegalovirus-associated.

The J segment lost 7 bases and the V segment lost 6 bases, leaving 9 bases of the junction unmatched. The CDR3 has 15 residues. Germline V lookup: CDR1 SNHLY, CDR2 FYNNEI. Sequences were obtained from PBMCs. The chain carries TRBV2 and TRBJ1-6, with 7 bases aligning to TRBD1. The receptor comes from a man in his forties in good health and CMV-seronegative. The CDR3 DNA sequence: TGTGCCAGCAGCGGTCGACAGGGCAGGAATTCACCCCTCCACTTT. This sequence encodes CASSGRQGRNSPLHF.